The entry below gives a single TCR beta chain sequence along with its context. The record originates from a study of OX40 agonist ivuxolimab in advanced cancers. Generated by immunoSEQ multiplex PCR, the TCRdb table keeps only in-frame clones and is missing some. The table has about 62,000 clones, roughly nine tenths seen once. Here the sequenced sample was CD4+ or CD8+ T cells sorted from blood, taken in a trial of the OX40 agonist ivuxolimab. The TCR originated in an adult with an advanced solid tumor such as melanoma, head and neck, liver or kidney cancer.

CDR3 coding DNA: TGTGCCAGTACCGGGACAGGGATTGGCTACACCTTC. It yields the protein CASTGTGIGYTF. The chain has TRBV19 and TRBJ1-2; 9 positions match TRBD1. CDR1 is LNHDA and CDR2 is SQIVND in the germline V gene (reference sequence). The CDR3 has 12 amino acids. The ends lost 7 bases at V and 7 bases at J; junction bases unmatched: 4.